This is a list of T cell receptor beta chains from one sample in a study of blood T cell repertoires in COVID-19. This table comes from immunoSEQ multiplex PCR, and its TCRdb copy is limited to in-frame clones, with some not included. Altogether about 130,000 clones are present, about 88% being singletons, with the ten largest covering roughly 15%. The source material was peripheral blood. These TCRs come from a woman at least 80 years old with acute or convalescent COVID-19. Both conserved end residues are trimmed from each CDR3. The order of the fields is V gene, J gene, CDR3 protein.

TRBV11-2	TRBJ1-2	ASSSMQAGYGYT
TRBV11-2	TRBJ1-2	ASSFDRVANYGYT
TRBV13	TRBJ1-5	ASSYGGQTSNQPQH
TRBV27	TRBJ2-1	ASRPLGTERRNEQF
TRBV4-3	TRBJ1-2	ASSPNTQGGGF
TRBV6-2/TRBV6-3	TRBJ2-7	ASSRTGGKGTYEQY
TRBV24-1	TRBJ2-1	ATSDLQITSGTHYNEQF
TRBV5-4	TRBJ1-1	ASSLRGTEAF
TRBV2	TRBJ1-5	ASSGTGNSNQPQH
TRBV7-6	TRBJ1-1	ASSLLGTGSVNTEAF
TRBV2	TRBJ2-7	ASSEATGGFYEQY
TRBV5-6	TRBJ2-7	ASSIEQGSEQY
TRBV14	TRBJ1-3	ASSRDTHGNTIY
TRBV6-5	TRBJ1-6	ATRQARDGDSPLH
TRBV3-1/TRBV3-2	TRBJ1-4	ASSQQGWREKLF
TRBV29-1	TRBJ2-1	SVEMRLALNEQF
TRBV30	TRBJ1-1	AWRKGVGTEAF
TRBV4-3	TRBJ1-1	ASSQDLLNTEAF
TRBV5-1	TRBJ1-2	ASSQTGPGGYT
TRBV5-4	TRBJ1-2	ASSLSASGGYGYT
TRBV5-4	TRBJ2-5	ASSLDREETQY
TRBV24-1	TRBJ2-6	ATRGWGGGANVLT
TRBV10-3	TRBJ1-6	AISGQGANSPLH
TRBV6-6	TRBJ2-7	ASRPGTSRSYYEQY
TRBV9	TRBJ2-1	ASSVGGGRRNEQF
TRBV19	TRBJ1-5	ASSTLRRTGDNQPQH
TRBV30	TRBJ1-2	AWSVEDLGYGYT
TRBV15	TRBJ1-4	ATSRAGRASRGKLF
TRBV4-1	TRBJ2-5	ASSQTGTRQETQY
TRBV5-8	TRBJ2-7	ASSLTGYEQY
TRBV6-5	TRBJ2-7	ASSYSDRAHEQY
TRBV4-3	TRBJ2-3	ASSQDGPSGGGDTQY
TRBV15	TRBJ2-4	ATSRDHGRLAKNIQY
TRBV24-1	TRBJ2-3	ATRGPADTQY
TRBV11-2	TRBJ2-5	ASSYRAQETQY
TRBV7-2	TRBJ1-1	ASSFAIMNTEAF
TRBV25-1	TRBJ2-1	ASSGTGGSPSYNEQF